Presented here are 20 T cell receptor beta chains from one specimen sequenced in a study of blood T cell repertoires in COVID-19. The assay was immunoSEQ multiplex PCR, and TCRdb's table has in-frame clones only and misses some. Here the sample spans about 70,000 clones, around 85% being singletons. The sequenced material came from peripheral blood. All receptors come from a man aged 80 or over with acute or convalescent COVID-19.

In its sample, this clone was seen a few times. The gene calls are TRBV6-5 and TRBJ2-2; 8 bases map to TRBD2. Germline CDR1 MNHEY, CDR2 SVGAGI. Trimming removed 3 bases from V and 1 base from J; junction bases left unmatched: 4. The CDR3 covers 16 residues. CDR3 nucleotides: TGTGCCAGCAGTTATTATCGGGGGGGGAACACCGGGGAGCTGTTTTTT. Its protein is CASSYYRGGNTGELFF.

This clone was detected once. This rearrangement joins TRBV2 to TRBJ1-5; D remains unclear. CDR1 and CDR2 (germline): SNHLY, FYNNEI. Trimming shortened V by 0 bases and J by 7 bases, and 4 bases separated the two germline ends. The CDR3 consists of 12 residues. The chain's CDR3 is CASSEARQPQHF. In DNA, the CDR3 is TGTGCCAGCAGTGAAGCGAGACAGCCCCAGCATTTT.

J is TRBJ2-2 and V is TRBV30; the D gene is possibly TRBD2 (7 bases). The CDR3 consists of 14 residues. Per germline, CDR1 GTSNPN and CDR2 SVGIG (reference sequence). V was cut by 4 bases and J by 3 bases, with 12 bases left in between. In DNA, the CDR3 is TGTGCCTGGACTAGGGGGAGGGACACCGGGGAGCTGTTTTTT. It specifies CAWTRGRDTGELFF.

A single count supports this clone. The rearrangement uses TRBV7-8 and TRBJ2-1; 14 bases align to TRBD2. This CDR3 region has 19 residues. After removal of 4 bases from V and 0 bases from J, the junction contained 8 bases not matched to a gene. Germline loops: CDR1 SGHVS, CDR2 FQNEAQ. The DNA for the CDR3 is TGTGCCAGCAGCTCGACTACGGGACTAGCGGGAGTCTCCTACAATGAGCAGTTCTTC. Amino acid sequence: CASSSTTGLAGVSYNEQFF.

V and J are TRBV5-4 and TRBJ2-5; 14 nucleotides agree with TRBD2. The CDR3 is 17 residues long. Germline loops: CDR1 SGHNT, CDR2 YYREEE (reference sequence). Trimming removed 4 bases from V and 4 bases from J; junction bases left unmatched: 9. The CDR3 DNA is TGTGCCAGCAGCCCAGTGACTAGCGGGGGGGCCGGAGAGACCCAGTACTTC. The encoded protein is CASSPVTSGGAGETQYF.

The chain recombines TRBV5-5 with TRBJ1-4; D unresolved. Germline CDR1 is SGHKS and CDR2 is YYEKEE (reference sequence). With 0 bases removed from V and 12 bases from J, the gap between germline ends came to 18 bases. The CDR3 consists of 15 residues. CDR3 coding DNA: TGTGCCAGCAGCTTGGCCGGAGGCACAATGAAAGAACTGTTTTTT. This translates into CASSLAGGTMKELFF. Based on the CDR3 plus reference TRBV5-5 and TRBJ1-4, the full variable domain is DAGVTQSPTHLIKTRGQQVTLRCSPISGHKSVSWYQQVLGQGPQFIFQYYEKEERGRGNFPDRFSARQFPNYSSELNVNALLLGDSALYLCASSLAGGTMKELFFGSGTQLSVL.

The sample holds one count of this clone. The rearrangement uses TRBV5-4 and TRBJ2-7; 8 bases match TRBD1. This CDR3 is built from 13 residues. Germline lookup yields CDR1 SGHNT and CDR2 YYREEE (reference sequence). Trimming took 4 bases from V and 2 from J; bases not matched to a gene: 2. The CDR3: CASSLDRAYEQYF. CDR3 coding DNA: TGTGCCAGCAGCCTGGACAGGGCCTACGAGCAGTACTTC.

The rearrangement links TRBV5-1 to TRBJ2-7, with D perhaps TRBD1 (7 bases). V dropped 7 bases and J dropped 3 bases, with 14 bases sitting between them. CDR3 length equals 13 residues. Germline V CDR1 and CDR2: SGHRS, YFSETQ. CDR3 protein: CASSNQGGYEQYF. The CDR3 region has the DNA TGCGCCAGCTCGAACCAGGGGGGCTACGAGCAGTACTTC.

This chain's CDR3 is CATVGGPRYSNQPQHF. The CDR3 region has the DNA TGTGCCACCGTGGGGGGTCCCCGGTATAGCAATCAGCCCCAGCATTTT. The chain combines TRBV6-4 with TRBJ1-5; tentatively, D is TRBD1 (5 bases). Germline lookup yields CDR1 MRHNA and CDR2 SNTAGT. CDR3 length: 16 amino acids. Trimming took 10 bases from V and 0 from J, leaving 19 bases between them.

This sequence joins TRBV18 and TRBJ2-1, with TRBD2 as a possible D gene (5 bases). Trimming shortened V by 5 bases and J by 4 bases, and 18 bases separated the two germline ends. Germline CDR1 is KGHSH and CDR2 is LQKENI. The CDR3 covers 16 residues. CDR3 sequence (DNA): TGTGCCAGCTCAGCGTCACTCGGGGTGGCTTACAATGAGCAGTTCTTC. Protein: CASSASLGVAYNEQFF.

The chain recombines TRBV5-1 with TRBJ2-1; TRBD2 is a possible D gene (5 bases). Per germline, CDR1 SGHRS and CDR2 YFSETQ. This CDR3 comprises 17 residues. V lost 2 bases to trimming and J lost 4 bases, with 19 bases between them. This chain's CDR3 is CASSFQESSTGYNEQFF. CDR3 sequence (DNA): TGCGCCAGCAGCTTTCAGGAAAGCAGTACGGGATACAATGAGCAGTTCTTC.

This clone has a single count. The rearrangement uses TRBV5-6 and TRBJ2-1; the D is unclear. V lost 2 bases and J 0 bases, leaving 9 bases between the germline ends. Germline CDR1 and CDR2: SGHDT and YYEEEE. CDR3 length: 15 amino acids. CDR3 bases: TGTGCCAGCAGCTTATCCCAGGTCTCCTACAATGAGCAGTTCTTC. This gives the protein CASSLSQVSYNEQFF.

The rearrangement joins TRBV28 to TRBJ1-3; TRBD1 is a possible D gene (5 bases). This CDR3 has 14 residues. Germline-derived CDR1 and CDR2 are MDHEN and SYDVKM. Trimming took 6 bases from V and 1 from J, leaving 10 bases between them. The CDR3 is CASRVQVSGNTIYF. CDR3 bases: TGTGCCAGCAGGGTACAGGTGTCTGGAAACACCATATATTTT.

This clone was seen just once. The chain uses TRBV18 and TRBJ2-6; no clear D. V lost 0 bases to trimming and J lost 0 bases, with 9 bases between them. The CDR3 runs to 17 residues. Germline V gene data show CDR1 as KGHSH and CDR2 as LQKENI. CDR3 nucleotide sequence: TGTGCCAGCTCACCACCGTGGAGAAGCTCTGGGGCCAACGTCCTGACTTTC. It translates to CASSPPWRSSGANVLTF. The full variable domain, with the rest looked up from reference TRBV18 and TRBJ2-6, is NAGVMQNPRHLVRRRGQEARLRCSPMKGHSHVYWYRQLPEEGLKFMVYLQKENIIDESGMPKERFSAEFPKEGPSILRIQQVVRGDSAAYFCASSPPWRSSGANVLTFGAGSRLTVL.

The genes are TRBV5-1 and TRBJ2-1; 9 nucleotides agree with TRBD1. The junction had 6 bases not matched to a gene; V was cut back by 6 bases and J by 5 bases. The CDR3 runs 14 residues. Germline V CDR1 and CDR2: SGHRS, YFSETQ. The CDR3 loop reads CASTGTGSNNEQFF. DNA for the CDR3: TGCGCCAGCACAGGGACAGGGAGCAACAATGAGCAGTTCTTC.

The chain couples TRBV7-2 to TRBJ1-6; TRBD1 agrees at 8 bases. CDR1 and CDR2 (germline): SGHTA, FQGNSA. The CDR3 totals 15 residues. V lost 4 bases to trimming and J lost 8 bases; unmatched junction nucleotides: 7. CDR3 loop: CASSSRQGLDSPLHF. The CDR3, as DNA: TGTGCCAGCAGCTCCCGACAGGGGCTGGATTCACCCCTCCACTTT.

The chain is built from TRBV28 and TRBJ1-2, with 7 bases matching TRBD1. CDR1 and CDR2 (germline): MDHEN, SYDVKM. The J segment lost 1 base and the V segment lost 5 bases, leaving 7 bases of the junction unmatched. CDR3 length equals 15 residues. The chain's CDR3 is CASSEQQGSNYGYTF. As DNA, the CDR3 is TGTGCCAGCAGTGAACAACAGGGGAGTAACTATGGCTACACCTTC.

This chain joins TRBV28 and TRBJ1-1; 9 bases line up with TRBD1. After removal of 1 base from V and 6 bases from J, the junction contained 9 bases not matched to a gene. This CDR3 has 16 amino acids. Germline CDR1 and CDR2: MDHEN and SYDVKM. This CDR3 reads CASSLSSTGGGAEAFF. CDR3 bases: TGTGCCAGCAGTTTATCCTCCACAGGGGGCGGTGCTGAAGCTTTCTTT.

The chain has TRBV28 and TRBJ1-1; D is perhaps TRBD1 (5 bases). The V gene lost 3 bases and the J gene lost 5 bases, with 13 bases spanning the gap. Germline lookup yields CDR1 MDHEN and CDR2 SYDVKM. CDR3 size: 14 residues. The CDR3 reads CASSFDRGWTEAFF. The CDR3 DNA is TGTGCCAGCAGTTTTGATCGGGGGTGGACTGAAGCTTTCTTT.

This chain joins TRBV7-7 and TRBJ2-5, with TRBD2 as a possible D gene (5 bases). The CDR3 loop spans 14 amino acids. Trimming cost V 1 base and J 1 base, with 7 bases left between them. Germline V gives CDR1 SSHAT, CDR2 FNYEAQ (reference sequence). CDR3: CASSLGGPQETQYF. DNA of the CDR3: TGTGCCAGCAGCTTAGGAGGGCCCCAAGAGACCCAGTACTTC.